This entry lists 10 T cell receptor beta chains sequenced from one sample in a study of blood T cell repertoires in COVID-19. Here immunoSEQ multiplex PCR was the method, and the copy in TCRdb shows in-frame clones only, minus some. The sample records under 450,000 clones, 81% being singletons. The sequenced sample was peripheral blood. All receptors derive from a human donor with acute or convalescent COVID-19. The donor label of this sample is uncertain.

This clone was seen once. The DNA for the CDR3 is TGTGCCAGCAGTTACGGGAAGGGGCAAGAGACCCAGTACTTC. It is translated as CASSYGKGQETQYF. V and J are TRBV6-5 and TRBJ2-5, with D possibly TRBD1 on 5 matching bases. The germline V and J ends were trimmed by 2 bases and 2 bases, with 9 bases remaining between them. The CDR3 loop spans 14 amino acids. Germline V gives CDR1 MNHEY, CDR2 SVGAGI.

The V call is TRBV7-9, the J call TRBJ2-7; D perhaps matches TRBD1 (5 bases). Per germline, CDR1 SEHNR and CDR2 FQNEAQ (reference sequence). The CDR3 is 14 residues long. The V and J ends lost 3 bases and 1 base respectively, with 10 bases between them. In DNA form, the CDR3 reads TGTGCCAGCAGCTTCCCAGGGTGGTCCTACGAGCAGTACTTC. It specifies CASSFPGWSYEQYF.

The chain recombines TRBV2 with TRBJ1-1; D ambiguous. Germline V gene sequence: CDR1 SNHLY, CDR2 FYNNEI. The V end lost 7 bases, the J end lost 1 base, and 16 bases lay between the germline ends. This CDR3 comprises 15 residues. CDR3: CASNRELASNTEAFF. CDR3 in DNA: TGTGCCAGCAATAGGGAGCTAGCTTCGAACACTGAAGCTTTCTTT.

The chain is built from TRBV28 and TRBJ2-1; the D gene is possibly TRBD2 (6 bases). The germline CDR1 and CDR2 sequences are MDHEN and SYDVKM. V was cut by 3 bases and J by 4 bases, with 10 bases left in between. The CDR3 spans 14 residues. In DNA, the CDR3 is TGTGCCAGCAGTTTGCACGGGAGTTACAATGAGCAGTTCTTC. It translates to CASSLHGSYNEQFF. Filled out from reference TRBV28 and TRBJ2-1, the complete variable domain reads DVKVTQSSRYLVKRTGEKVFLECVQDMDHENMFWYRQDPGLGLRLIYFSYDVKMKEKGDIPEGYSVSREKKERFSLILESASTNQTSMYLCASSLHGSYNEQFFGPGTRLTVL.

The rearrangement links TRBV19 to TRBJ1-3; TRBD1 is a possible D gene (6 bases). Trimming stripped 10 bases from V and 2 bases from J, with 18 bases between. The length of the CDR3 is 15 residues. Germline assignment: CDR1 LNHDA and CDR2 SQIVND (reference sequence). The CDR3 here is CATTLQGSPGNTIYF. The CDR3 bases are TGTGCCACGACCTTACAGGGCTCTCCTGGAAACACCATATATTTT.

CDR3 loop: CASSASGRRNSPLHF. In DNA, the CDR3 is TGTGCCAGCAGCGCCTCGGGAAGACGAAATTCACCCCTCCACTTT. V is TRBV9 and J is TRBJ1-6, with D unresolved. V was clipped by 3 bases and J by 7 bases, with 14 bases between them. The germline gives CDR1 SGDLS, CDR2 YYNGEE. The CDR3 is made up of 15 amino acids.

This clone was counted a few times. The chain uses TRBV19 and TRBJ2-7; weak D call: TRBD1 (5 bases). Germline CDR1 LNHDA, CDR2 SQIVND (reference sequence). This CDR3 is built from 14 residues. V lost 5 bases, J lost 4 bases, and 15 bases lay in between. The CDR3 DNA reads TGTGCCAGTAGTGAGAAGGGGCGAAGGTACGAGCAGTACTTC. Its protein product is CASSEKGRRYEQYF.

The chain links TRBV6-5 to TRBJ1-4; D gene ambiguous. Trimming left V 6 bases short and J 0 bases short, with 11 bases between. This CDR3 contains 15 residues. Looked up from germline, CDR1 is MNHEY and CDR2 is SVGAGI. CDR3 nucleotides: TGTGCCAGCAGGAAAGACGGAGCAACTAATGAAAAACTGTTTTTT. Translated, it gives CASRKDGATNEKLFF.

V usage is TRBV5-6 and J usage is TRBJ1-1, with 9 nucleotides matching TRBD1. Germline CDR1 reads SGHDT; CDR2 reads YYEEEE. V was clipped by 4 bases and J by 4 bases; unmatched bases: 14. The CDR3 extends over 17 amino acids. The CDR3 sequence: CASSLTGTGRVGTEAFF. CDR3 in DNA: TGTGCCAGCAGCCTAACCGGGACAGGGCGCGTAGGCACTGAAGCTTTCTTT.

The chain uses TRBV28 and TRBJ2-5; maybe TRBD2 (7 bases). Germline CDR1 and CDR2: MDHEN and SYDVKM. The CDR3 consists of 14 residues. Trimming shortened V by 7 bases and J by 4 bases, and 16 bases separated the two germline ends. CDR3 bases: TGTGCCAGCACTAGTACAGGGACTACAGAGACCCAGTACTTC. Translation gives CASTSTGTTETQYF.